The source of this T cell receptor (beta chain) is a study of cytomegalovirus exposure and HLA in healthy donors. General study findings and limits: The study labeled more than 150 TCR beta chains cytomegalovirus-associated.

CDR3 size: 17 residues. Germline assignment: CDR1 ENHRY and CDR2 SYGVKD. Deletions cut 2 bases from V and 8 bases from J, with 24 bases between. A note on this clone: What it binds is not known.

Some clones are missing from TCRdb's copy, which holds only in-frame ones; the method was immunoSEQ multiplex PCR. The repertoire holds around 160,000 clones, with about 90% as singletons. The sequence came from a woman in her late teens or twenties in good health and CMV-seropositive. This chain connects TRBV10-3 to TRBJ1-2; D might be TRBD1 (5 bases). Sequencing input: PBMCs. The CDR3 DNA is TGTGCCATCAGTGAGATGGACACTGAGGGAGGTTTTAGGGGCTACACCTTC. It encodes CAISEMDTEGGFRGYTF.